These T cell receptor beta chains were read from a single sample in a study of shared clonotypes between healthy human individuals. The protocol was immunoSEQ multiplex PCR, while the TCRdb copy is restricted to in-frame clones and leaves out a portion. Seen here are millions of clones, 90% to 95% observed once, and the top ten hold 0.1% to 0.15%. Sequenced material: naive CD4+ T cells sorted from blood. These receptor sequences come from a man younger than 30 in good health. CDR3s include the opening cysteine and the closing phenylalanine or tryptophan. A D gene is named only where the DNA matches it firmly. Only some rows state a clone size, as once, few, many or a class for expanded clones.

d_call clone_size j_call v_call cdr3_aa cdr3_nt
NA NA TRBJ1-1 TRBV10-1 CASSAPWGWRANTEAFF TGCGCCAGCAGTGCCCCCTGGGGGTGGAGGGCGAACACTGAAGCTTTCTTT
TRBD2 NA TRBJ2-5 TRBV7-2 CASSLAVLAGGSYTQYF TGTGCCAGCAGCTTAGCGGTTCTAGCGGGAGGGTCGTATACCCAGTACTTC
TRBD1 once TRBJ2-1 TRBV28 CASRETGTGGFTEQFF TGTGCCAGCAGGGAAACCGGGACAGGGGGCTTTACTGAGCAGTTCTTC
TRBD1 NA TRBJ1-4 TRBV28 CASSYAGQGGEKLFF TGTGCCAGCAGTTATGCTGGACAGGGGGGTGAAAAACTGTTTTTT
NA NA TRBJ2-2 TRBV5-1 CASSLADTGELFF TGCGCCAGCAGCTTGGCGGACACCGGGGAGCTGTTTTTT
TRBD1 once TRBJ1-1 TRBV5-1 CASSSAGQGRQNTEAFF TGCGCCAGCAGCTCTGCCGGACAGGGGCGACAGAACACTGAAGCTTTCTTT
NA NA TRBJ1-2 TRBV28 CASSSSGAEDYGYTF TGTGCCAGCAGTTCCTCCGGGGCTGAGGACTATGGCTACACCTTC
TRBD1 NA TRBJ1-5 TRBV4-1 CASAVGTGERRSNQPQHF TGCGCCAGCGCCGTTGGGACAGGGGAAAGGAGGAGCAATCAGCCCCAGCATTTT
NA NA TRBJ1-2 TRBV28 CASSFRWDNGYTF TGTGCCAGCAGTTTCCGGTGGGATAATGGCTACACCTTC
TRBD1 once TRBJ2-3 TRBV6-1 CASGGTGGNTQYF TGTGCCAGCGGTGGGACAGGGGGAAATACGCAGTATTTT
NA NA TRBJ1-2 TRBV6-1 CASILLDSQGYGYTF TGTGCCAGCATTTTACTCGACAGCCAGGGCTATGGCTACACCTTC
NA NA TRBJ2-7 TRBV6-5 CASRDPSVYLEQYF TGTGCCAGCAGAGACCCCTCCGTCTACCTCGAGCAGTACTTC
TRBD2 NA TRBJ2-5 TRBV19 CASSIGASGIETQYF TGTGCCAGTAGTATAGGTGCCAGCGGGATAGAGACCCAGTACTTC
NA NA TRBJ2-5 TRBV7-6 CASSLKGETQYF TGTGCCAGCAGCTTGAAGGGGGAGACCCAGTACTTC
NA NA TRBJ1-6 TRBV5-8 CASSSPRTEVNSPLHF TGTGCCAGCAGCAGCCCGCGGACCGAAGTTAATTCACCCCTCCACTTT
NA NA TRBJ2-7 TRBV6-1 CASKLGQGVYEQYF TGTGCCAGCAAGCTGGGCCAGGGTGTCTACGAGCAGTACTTC
NA NA TRBJ2-7 TRBV5-6 CASSYTATLIYEQYF TGTGCCAGCAGCTATACAGCGACACTCATCTACGAGCAGTACTTC
NA NA TRBJ2-1 TRBV7-9 CASSPDRNNEQFF TGTGCCAGCAGCCCCGACAGAAACAATGAGCAGTTCTTC
NA NA TRBJ2-7 TRBV18 CASSPVEGAEQYF TGTGCCAGCTCACCAGTCGAAGGCGCGGAGCAGTACTTC
NA NA TRBJ1-2 TRBV5-4 CASSYARVDYGYTF TGTGCCAGCAGCTACGCCAGGGTTGACTATGGCTACACCTTC
NA NA TRBJ1-6 TRBV14 CASSQELGRTGSSPLHF TGTGCCAGCAGCCAAGAGTTGGGCAGGACGGGGAGTTCACCCCTCCACTTT
TRBD2 NA TRBJ2-7 TRBV10-3 CAISDPSGGGLWEQYF TGTGCCATCAGTGACCCTAGCGGGGGGGGCTTATGGGAGCAGTACTTC
TRBD1 NA TRBJ2-7 TRBV6-1 CASSEMGTGNYEQYF TGTGCCAGCAGTGAAATGGGGACAGGGAACTACGAGCAGTACTTC
NA NA TRBJ2-2 TRBV6-5 CASTRPGSGELFF TGTGCCAGCACCCGACCTGGTTCCGGGGAGCTGTTTTTT
NA NA TRBJ2-1 TRBV6-1 CASSEAGGGNEQFF TGTGCCAGCAGTGAAGCGGGGGGAGGCAATGAGCAGTTCTTC
TRBD2 NA TRBJ2-3 TRBV27 CASRLAGTDTQYF TGTGCCAGCAGGCTAGCGGGCACAGATACGCAGTATTTT
NA NA TRBJ1-5 TRBV5-5 CASSLDVNQPQHF TGTGCCAGCAGCTTGGATGTGAATCAGCCCCAGCATTTT
NA NA TRBJ1-1 TRBV18 CASSSTTGLGTEAFF TGTGCCAGCTCATCGACTACAGGGTTGGGCACTGAAGCTTTCTTT
NA NA TRBJ1-2 TRBV6-6 CASSLTVNYGYTF TGTGCCAGCAGTTTAACTGTCAACTATGGCTACACCTTC
TRBD2 NA TRBJ2-7 TRBV7-9 CASSLAGLAGDEQYF TGTGCCAGCAGCTTAGCGGGTCTAGCGGGAGACGAGCAGTACTTC
TRBD1 NA TRBJ2-2 TRBV27 CASSPGQGAPTGELFF TGTGCCAGCAGCCCAGGACAGGGGGCGCCTACCGGGGAGCTGTTTTTT
TRBD1 NA TRBJ1-1 TRBV7-3 CASSFHAGEGADTEAFF TGTGCCAGCAGCTTCCACGCTGGGGAGGGGGCAGACACTGAAGCTTTCTTT
NA NA TRBJ2-7 TRBV7-3 CASSLFPGTGMYEQYF TGTGCCAGCAGCTTATTTCCCGGGACGGGTATGTACGAGCAGTACTTC
TRBD1 once TRBJ2-7 TRBV30 CAWSGARGKYEQYF TGTGCCTGGAGTGGGGCCAGGGGGAAATACGAGCAGTACTTC
TRBD2 NA TRBJ2-2 TRBV11-2 CASSLNPGTSGGDTGELFF TGTGCCAGCAGCCTAAACCCCGGGACTAGCGGGGGGGACACCGGGGAGCTGTTTTTT
TRBD2 NA TRBJ2-7 TRBV9 CASSPGTSGRWYEQYF TGTGCCAGCAGCCCCGGGACTAGCGGGAGGTGGTACGAGCAGTACTTC
NA NA TRBJ2-3 TRBV5-1 CASSSPTDTQYF TGCGCCAGCAGCTCCCCAACAGATACGCAGTATTTT
TRBD2 NA TRBJ2-3 TRBV7-3 CASSLSGGANTQYF TGTGCCAGCAGCTTGAGCGGGGGGGCAAATACGCAGTATTTT
TRBD1 NA TRBJ2-7 TRBV4-1 CASSQPGQAYEQYF TGCGCCAGCAGCCAACCGGGACAGGCTTACGAGCAGTACTTC
NA NA TRBJ2-7 TRBV12-5 CASGLGGSYEQYF TGTGCTAGTGGTTTGGGCGGATCCTACGAGCAGTACTTC
NA NA TRBJ2-1 TRBV4-3 CASSHRRWGAQGDEQFF TGCGCCAGCAGCCATCGAAGATGGGGGGCGCAGGGCGATGAGCAGTTCTTC